Listed here are 30 T cell receptor beta chains from one sample, sequenced in a study of identical twins. Via MiXCR, TCRdb re-called the 5' RACE reads, giving one row per CDR3 protein. The profile covers hundreds of thousands of distinct CDR3 sequences, with about 12% appearing a single time and 1.5% to 2% taken by the ten largest. These data also featured in a second study, about yellow fever vaccine responses in identical twins.

The specimen sequenced was PBMCs. The source is a woman aged 18-35 years in good health.

V gene TRBV6-1 combines with J gene TRBJ2-2, with a weak D call TRBD2 (6 bases). The CDR3 consists of 13 residues. CDR1 MNHNS and CDR2 SASEGT come from the germline V gene. V lost 9 bases and J 7 bases, leaving 15 bases between the germline ends. CDR3 residues: CASRGGDVGELFF. Here the CDR3 DNA reads TGTGCCAGTCGGGGCGGGGACGTCGGGGAGCTGTTTTTT.

The rearrangement links TRBV10-3 to TRBJ1-1, with 9 bases that match TRBD1. Germline CDR1 ENHRY, CDR2 SYGVKD. The V and J ends lost 10 bases and 7 bases, in that order; junction bases with no gene match: 13. The CDR3 loop spans 14 amino acids. The CDR3 sequence: CASEVVWGQGEAFF. The CDR3 DNA follows: TGTGCCAGCGAAGTGGTATGGGGACAGGGTGAAGCTTTCTTT.

The chain combines TRBV11-2 with TRBJ1-1; D gene uncertain. From germline, CDR1 is SGHAT and CDR2 FQNNGV. Trimming removed 2 bases from V and 7 bases from J, with 8 bases in between. CDR3 size: 12 residues. The chain's CDR3 is CASSLSLLEAFF. In DNA, the CDR3 is TGTGCCAGCAGCTTATCACTCCTTGAAGCTTTCTTT.

This clonotype was recorded many times. This chain connects TRBV12-3 or TRBV12-4 to TRBJ1-5; 7 bases map to TRBD1. The V gene end was trimmed by 4 bases and the J gene end by 0 bases; junction bases not matched to a gene: 6. This CDR3 comprises 16 residues. As DNA, the CDR3 is TGTGCCAGCAGTTGGGACAGCAAAACTAGCAATCAGCCCCAGCATTTT. Its protein is CASSWDSKTSNQPQHF.

There are a few counts of this clonotype. The rearrangement uses TRBV24-1 and TRBJ2-1; D could derive from TRBD1 or TRBD2 (5 bases each). The ends were cut back, 3 bases at V and 9 bases at J, with 14 bases in the middle. Per the germline V gene, CDR1 is KGHDR and CDR2 is SFDVKD. The CDR3 loop spans 14 amino acids. This CDR3 is CATSDPGQALEQFF. The CDR3 coding sequence is TGTGCCACCAGTGATCCGGGGCAGGCGCTTGAGCAGTTCTTC.

V is TRBV19 and J is TRBJ1-2; TRBD1 matches 8 bases. Germline values: CDR1 LNHDA, CDR2 SQIVND (reference sequence). The CDR3 length is 14 residues. V shed 8 bases, J shed 5 bases, and the junction held 10 bases outside the gene matches. For the CDR3, the DNA is TGTGCCAGTCTCCGAGCGACAGGGGAATATGGCTACACCTTC. It specifies CASLRATGEYGYTF.

This clonotype was seen many times. This chain links TRBV27 with TRBJ2-3; D is perhaps TRBD2 (6 bases). Germline values: CDR1 MNHEY, CDR2 SMNVEV (reference sequence). The CDR3 is made up of 15 amino acids. The V gene lost 2 bases and the J gene lost 2 bases, with 11 bases spanning the gap. The CDR3 nucleotides read TGTGCCAGCAGTTTAGGGTGGGAGGACACAGATACGCAGTATTTT. Translating it yields CASSLGWEDTDTQYF.

This sequence joins TRBV20-1 and TRBJ2-7; the match to TRBD1 covers 11 bases. Per the germline V gene, CDR1 is DFQATT and CDR2 is SNEGSKA (reference sequence). The CDR3 sequence is 13 residues long. Losses at the gene ends were 4 bases for V and 4 bases for J; bases not matched to a gene: 3. The CDR3 is CSAKGTGGYEQYF. The CDR3 coding sequence is TGCAGTGCTAAGGGGACAGGGGGTTACGAGCAGTACTTC.

There are many counts of this clonotype. This chain connects TRBV12-3 or TRBV12-4 to TRBJ1-5; the D gene is possibly TRBD1 (5 bases). CDR3 length equals 15 residues. V was pared by 6 bases and J by 5 bases, with 17 bases between. CDR3 coding DNA: TGTGCCAGCAGAAATCCCGGGGCTACCTATCAGCCCCAGCATTTT. Protein product: CASRNPGATYQPQHF.

At least ten counts were recorded for this clonotype. The rearrangement joins TRBV10-3 to TRBJ1-3; unclear D gene. The CDR3 covers 14 residues. V shed 6 bases and J shed 4 bases, with 13 bases lying between them. Per germline, CDR1 ENHRY and CDR2 SYGVKD. The CDR3 DNA is TGTGCCATCAGGATGGATGTTGGCGGAAACACCATATATTTT. It is translated as CAIRMDVGGNTIYF.

The chain has TRBV12-3 or TRBV12-4 and TRBJ1-3; D possibly corresponds to TRBD1 (5 bases). V was cut by 0 bases and J by 3 bases, with 15 bases left in between. The CDR3 loop spans 17 amino acids. In nucleotides, the CDR3 is TGTGCCAGCAGTTTAGCCTGGGTCGGGGACGGTGGAAACACCATATATTTT. Its translation: CASSLAWVGDGGNTIYF.

This clonotype has only a few counts. This chain connects TRBV10-2 to TRBJ1-2, with 8 positions matching TRBD1. The junction had 8 bases not matched to a gene; V was cut back by 5 bases and J by 0 bases. The CDR3 length is 16 residues. CDR1 is WSHSY and CDR2 is SAAADI in the germline V gene. The DNA of the CDR3 is TGCGCCAGCAGTCGGACAGGGACTCAAGCTAACTATGGCTACACCTTC. This translates into CASSRTGTQANYGYTF.

This clonotype has at least ten counts. This sequence joins TRBV6-5 and TRBJ1-2; D is unresolved. V was pared by 0 bases and J by 3 bases, with 8 bases between. The germline V gene encodes CDR1 MNHEY and CDR2 SVGAGI. This CDR3 is 14 amino acids long. Here the CDR3 DNA reads TGTGCCAGCAGTTACTCGATTGGGGACTATGGCTACACCTTC. This codes for CASSYSIGDYGYTF.

The V and J genes are TRBV20-1 and TRBJ2-5, with TRBD2 matching over 9 bases. J lost 4 bases, V lost 2 bases, and 8 bases had no gene match. Germline-derived CDR1 and CDR2 are DFQATT and SNEGSKA (reference sequence). This CDR3 has 15 residues. The CDR3 DNA reads TGCAGTGCTAGAAATCGAGCGGGAGGCCGAGAGACCCAGTACTTC. Its protein product is CSARNRAGGRETQYF.

This clonotype showed up just a few times. The chain recombines TRBV11-1 with TRBJ2-7; D not certain. The CDR3 has 14 residues. Trimming pared 6 bases from V and 3 bases from J, leaving 15 bases between. Germline CDR1 reads SGHAT; CDR2 reads FQDESV (reference sequence). The CDR3: CASSYKDRSYEQYF. The CDR3 nucleotides are TGTGCCAGCAGTTACAAGGATAGGAGCTACGAGCAGTACTTC.

This clonotype was counted at least ten times. This chain links TRBV19 with TRBJ2-7; 11 nucleotides match TRBD2. The CDR3 extends over 15 amino acids. V gave up 4 bases and J gave up 2 bases; unmatched junction bases: 4. The V gene's germline CDR1 is LNHDA and CDR2 SQIVND (reference sequence). CDR3 nucleotide sequence: TGTGCCAGTAGTACACTAGCGGGAGTAGCCTACGAGCAGTACTTC. Amino acid sequence: CASSTLAGVAYEQYF.

This clonotype was counted only a few times. The chain has TRBV10-3 and TRBJ1-2; 8 bases are a match to TRBD1. CDR1 and CDR2 (germline): ENHRY, SYGVKD. With V trimmed by 5 bases and J by 8 bases, 7 bases remained unmatched. The CDR3 is 13 amino acids. CDR3 DNA sequence: TGTGCCATCAGTAATGGACAGGGTCACGGCTACACCTTC. The encoded protein is CAISNGQGHGYTF.

The rearrangement links TRBV7-2 to TRBJ2-1; D may be TRBD2 (7 bases). CDR3 length: 17 amino acids. V lost 2 bases and J 0 bases, leaving 14 bases between the germline ends. Germline values: CDR1 SGHTA, CDR2 FQGNSA. CDR3 amino acids: CASSLRGGQYSYNEQFF. DNA of the CDR3: TGTGCCAGCAGCTTAAGGGGGGGGCAGTACTCCTACAATGAGCAGTTCTTC.

The rearrangement joins TRBV4-1 to TRBJ2-3, with 7 bases lining up with TRBD2. V dropped 4 bases and J dropped 2; count of bases not matched to a gene: 12. The CDR3 loop spans 17 amino acids. Germline-derived CDR1 and CDR2 are MGHRA and YSYEKL. CDR3 coding DNA: TGCGCCAGCAGCCTAGGACTAGTTTCTGGTTACACAGATACGCAGTATTTT. The encoded protein is CASSLGLVSGYTDTQYF.

This clonotype was detected a few times. The DNA of the CDR3 is TGTGCCAGCAGTAGCGGAACATCGGCCGGGGAGCTGTTTTTT. This sequence encodes CASSSGTSAGELFF. The chain links TRBV27 to TRBJ2-2; perhaps TRBD2 as D (5 bases). This CDR3 contains 14 residues. The germline V gene has CDR1 MNHEY and CDR2 SMNVEV (reference sequence). Trimming cost V 5 bases and J 6 bases, with 13 bases left between them.

This rearrangement joins TRBV6-2 or TRBV6-3 to TRBJ2-5; 8 nucleotides agree with TRBD1. Germline CDR1 is MNHEY and CDR2 is SVGEGT. Trimming at V came to 2 bases and at J to 5 bases, leaving 10 bases not matched to a gene. The CDR3 totals 16 residues. The CDR3 DNA is TGTGCCAGCAGTTACGTCCCCCAGGGGGCGCGTGAGACCCAGTACTTC. Translation: CASSYVPQGARETQYF.

This clonotype was seen a few times. V is TRBV12-3 or TRBV12-4 and J is TRBJ1-6; D might be TRBD1 (6 bases). This CDR3 is built from 15 residues. V was cut by 6 bases and J by 8 bases, with 17 bases left in between. CDR3 DNA sequence: TGTGCCAGCAGCCACAGGGACGCGGATGATTCACCCCTCCACTTT. Translating gives CASSHRDADDSPLHF.

This clonotype appeared a few times. The chain employs TRBV6-1 and TRBJ2-5; D tentatively reads TRBD1 or TRBD2 (9 bases each). V lost 5 bases, J lost 5 bases, and 36 bases lay in between. The CDR3 loop spans 21 amino acids. Germline V lookup: CDR1 MNHNS, CDR2 SASEGT. The CDR3 loop reads CASSQRRGQGILAGWAETQYF. Written as DNA, the CDR3 is TGTGCCAGCAGTCAACGAAGAGGACAGGGGATTCTAGCGGGGTGGGCCGAGACCCAGTACTTC.

This clonotype appeared a few times. V is TRBV3-1 and J is TRBJ2-3, with D perhaps being TRBD1 or TRBD2 (5 bases each). CDR1 and CDR2 (germline): LGHDT, YNNKEL (reference sequence). Deletions cut 2 bases from V and 10 bases from J, with 10 bases between. The CDR3 is made up of 12 amino acids. CDR3 protein: CASSQTMGAQYF. The CDR3 DNA is TGTGCCAGCAGCCAAACGATGGGGGCGCAGTATTTT.

The chain links TRBV7-9 to TRBJ2-5; TRBD2 agrees at 13 bases. From germline, CDR1 is SEHNR and CDR2 FQNEAQ (reference sequence). J was trimmed by 0 bases and V by 4 bases; bases with no gene match: 5. This CDR3 contains 17 residues. The CDR3 protein is CASSSRTSGSHQETQYF. The DNA of the CDR3 is TGTGCCAGCAGCTCAAGGACTAGCGGGAGTCACCAAGAGACCCAGTACTTC. Full variable domain (missing parts from reference TRBV7-9 and TRBJ2-5): DTGVSQNPRHKITKRGQNVTFRCDPISEHNRLYWYRQTLGQGPEFLTYFQNEAQLEKSRLLSDRFSAERPKGSFSTLEIQRTEQGDSAMYLCASSSRTSGSHQETQYFGPGTRLLVL.

CDR3 nucleotide sequence: TGCAGTGCTAGCCTCCCTGCGGGGGGGCGTCGTGAGCAGTTCTTC. Protein sequence: CSASLPAGGRREQFF. J is TRBJ2-1 and V is TRBV20-1; TRBD2 agrees at 9 bases. The CDR3 runs to 15 residues. J was trimmed by 9 bases and V by 3 bases; bases with no gene match: 12. Per germline, CDR1 DFQATT and CDR2 SNEGSKA (reference sequence).

The chain joins TRBV7-8 to TRBJ2-1, with D possibly matching TRBD2 (5 bases). Trimming cost V 8 bases and J 4 bases, with 15 bases left between them. The CDR3 contains 14 residues. CDR1 is SGHVS and CDR2 is FQNEAQ in the germline V gene. CDR3 region: CASSRLEAYNEQFF. In DNA, the CDR3 is TGTGCCAGCTCACGTCTGGAGGCGTACAATGAGCAGTTCTTC.

This clonotype was recorded many times. The chain links TRBV20-1 to TRBJ2-5; 7 bases are shared with TRBD2. The V gene end was trimmed by 3 bases and the J gene end by 4 bases; junction bases not matched to a gene: 2. CDR3 length: 12 amino acids. CDR1 is DFQATT, CDR2 SNEGSKA, per germline (reference sequence). The CDR3 region has the DNA TGCAGTGCTAGTCCGGGGGGAGAGACCCAGTACTTC. Its translation: CSASPGGETQYF.

In its sample, this clonotype was seen a few times. The CDR3 protein is CASSAPRLPNSYEQYV. The CDR3 DNA reads as TGTGCCAGCAGTGCCCCAAGGTTACCTAACTCCTACGAGCAGTACGTC. The chain joins TRBV2 to TRBJ2-7; D is undetermined. The CDR3 loop spans 16 amino acids. Germline loops: CDR1 SNHLY, CDR2 FYNNEI. With 4 bases removed from V and 0 bases from J, the gap between germline ends came to 16 bases.

The V gene is TRBV7-3, the J gene TRBJ2-1; D may be TRBD2 (5 bases). The V end was cut by 2 bases, the J end by 10 bases, with 15 bases between. The length of the CDR3 is 14 residues. The germline V gene encodes CDR1 SGHTA and CDR2 FQGTGA. CDR3 coding DNA: TGTGCCAGCAGCTTACTGGGAGATTCGAGGGAGCAGTTCTTC. This codes for CASSLLGDSREQFF.